The 4 T cell receptor beta chains below were found in one sample sequenced in a study of shared clonotypes between healthy human individuals. Profiling relied on immunoSEQ multiplex PCR, and the TCRdb table lists in-frame clones only, not all of them. The repertoire consists of 550,000 to 850,000 clones, with around 70% occurring once and the leading ten covering around 1.7%. Sequencing was carried out using memory CD4+ T cells sorted from blood. Subset: CD45RA-negative fraction. The receptors here all came from a woman aged 25 to 39 in good health.

The chain combines TRBV6-5 with TRBJ1-1; 7 nucleotides line up with TRBD1. Per the germline V gene, CDR1 is MNHEY and CDR2 is SVGAGI. V shed 5 bases, J shed 7 bases, and the junction held 7 bases outside the gene matches. The CDR3 is made up of 13 amino acids. DNA for the CDR3: TGTGCCAGCAGTGAAGCGGGACAGCTTGAAGCTTTCTTT. This encodes CASSEAGQLEAFF.

The V gene is TRBV28, the J gene TRBJ2-7, with D maybe TRBD2 (6 bases). The germline V and J ends were trimmed by 5 bases and 2 bases, with 19 bases remaining between them. CDR1 and CDR2 from the germline V gene are MDHEN and SYDVKM. The CDR3 consists of 16 residues. CDR3 nucleotide sequence: TGTGCCAGCAGTCTACCTGGGGTAGCGGCTGCCTACGAGCAGTACTTC. It encodes CASSLPGVAAAYEQYF.

This clone was counted at least ten times. This chain joins TRBV5-5 and TRBJ1-4; D is uncertain. The V end was cut by 4 bases, the J end by 8 bases, with 6 bases between. This CDR3 contains 11 residues. Germline CDR1 reads SGHKS; CDR2 reads YYEKEE (reference sequence). CDR3 loop: CASSKTEKLFF. The CDR3 nucleotides are TGTGCCAGCAGCAAGACAGAAAAACTGTTTTTT. Based on the CDR3 plus reference TRBV5-5 and TRBJ1-4, the full variable domain is DAGVTQSPTHLIKTRGQQVTLRCSPISGHKSVSWYQQVLGQGPQFIFQYYEKEERGRGNFPDRFSARQFPNYSSELNVNALLLGDSALYLCASSKTEKLFFGSGTQLSVL.

The chain joins TRBV5-1 to TRBJ2-1; unclear D gene. The CDR3 has 16 residues. Germline V gene lookup returns CDR1 SGHRS and CDR2 YFSETQ. Trimming removed 4 bases from V and 2 bases from J, with 16 bases in between. This CDR3 is CASSLPKVAPYNEQFF. DNA for the CDR3: TGCGCCAGCAGCCTGCCGAAAGTAGCCCCCTACAATGAGCAGTTCTTC.